Here is one T cell receptor beta chain with its context. Its target is unknown. As to time point: week 35, safety follow-up. It was 300 ug of mutant IDH1 20-mer peptide that made up each vaccine dose, given with topical imiquimod. This sample stems from a study of a mutant IDH1 vaccine in newly diagnosed glioma. Study-level background: Initiation of the vaccine course occurred 4-6 weeks after radiotherapy alone, or alongside temozolomide cycles. Previous treatment comprised radiotherapy, temozolomide, or both, mostly both. The study held visit V12 at week 35 and visit V13 at week 47. Study-level results: Immune responses induced by the vaccine were seen in just over 90% of patients, spanning multiple MHC alleles.

This CDR3 comprises 17 residues. CDR1 SEHNR and CDR2 FQNEAQ come from the germline V gene (reference sequence). The V and J ends lost 1 base and 4 bases, in that order; junction bases with no gene match: 8. TCRdb's table, derived via immunoSEQ multiplex PCR, lists solely in-frame clones and lacks some. The sample has around 50,000 clones; around four fifths are singletons. This clonotype was sampled from a woman between 18 and 29 years old with glioma. The chain combines TRBV7-9 with TRBJ2-5; 11 nucleotides agree with TRBD2. Source: PBMCs, taken from a glioma patient whose treatment included an IDH1 peptide vaccine. The CDR3 sequence: CASSLGTGTSGGETQYF. CDR3 bases: TGTGCCAGCAGCTTAGGAACCGGGACTAGCGGAGGAGAGACCCAGTACTTC.